This TCR beta chain was found in a study of neurological immune-mediated disorders. Time point noted: technical triplicate 2. TCRdb fed the 5' RACE reads into MiXCR, producing one record per CDR3 protein. This sample yields roughly 57,000 distinct CDR3 sequences, of which about 24% are seen a single time; over 4.5% belongs to the top ten. V lost 1 base to trimming and J lost 2 bases, with 9 bases between them. This CDR3 is 15 amino acids long. Germline assignment: CDR1 LNHNV and CDR2 YYDKDF (reference sequence). This receptor was taken from a man in his sixties with HTLV-1-associated myelopathy (HAM/TSP). The sequenced sample was PBMCs. The chain links TRBV15 to TRBJ2-1, with D unclear. The CDR3 region has the DNA TGTGCCACCAGCAGAGGCGACAACCCCTACAATGAGCAGTTCTTC. This gives the protein CATSRGDNPYNEQFF.